One sample yielded the 8 T cell receptor beta chains listed below, sequenced in a study of CD8 T cells in Susac syndrome. A quantity of roughly 0.5 to 1 ug RNA underwent reverse transcription using random hexamers. TCRdb called the immunoSEQ multiplex PCR reads again in MiXCR, with one record for every CDR3 protein. The table includes about 110,000 distinct CDR3 sequences, 96% detected once. Sequencing input: CD4+ T cells from PBMCs. The receptors originated from a human donor in good health.

The count of this clonotype is one. This sequence joins TRBV9 and TRBJ2-5; 12 bases line up with TRBD1. Germline trimming cut 4 bases from V and 5 bases from J; bases unmatched to any gene: 9. The CDR3 has 16 amino acids. The germline gives CDR1 SGDLS, CDR2 YYNGEE. The CDR3 nucleotides are TGTGCCAGCAGCCCCACCGGGACAGGGGGCTGGGAGACCCAGTACTTC. Translation gives CASSPTGTGGWETQYF.

The rearrangement joins TRBV15 to TRBJ1-5; D gene ambiguous. The CDR3 spans 15 residues. Germline loops: CDR1 LNHNV, CDR2 YYDKDF (reference sequence). Trimming pared 0 bases from V and 7 bases from J, leaving 13 bases between. Here the CDR3 reads CATSRDGREDQPQHF. CDR3 bases: TGTGCCACCAGCAGAGATGGAAGGGAGGACCAGCCCCAGCATTTT.

The J gene is TRBJ1-1, the V gene TRBV28; the match to TRBD1 covers 9 bases. V lost 4 bases and J lost 5; bases outside the gene matches: 8. This CDR3 has 15 amino acids. Germline V lookup: CDR1 MDHEN, CDR2 SYDVKM. This CDR3 is CASSSSGTGRTEAFF. The CDR3 nucleotides are TGTGCCAGCAGTTCCTCCGGGACAGGGAGGACTGAAGCTTTCTTT.

This chain joins TRBV20-1 and TRBJ2-1, with 7 bases matching TRBD2. The junction had 11 bases not matched to a gene; V was cut back by 3 bases and J by 9 bases. The germline gives CDR1 DFQATT, CDR2 SNEGSKA (reference sequence). The CDR3 totals 14 residues. CDR3 residues: CSARSAGVTIEQFF. The CDR3 DNA reads TGCAGTGCTAGGAGCGCGGGAGTAACGATTGAGCAGTTCTTC.

The chain joins TRBV3-1 to TRBJ2-1; 16 bases match TRBD2. V dropped 3 bases and J dropped 5; count of bases not matched to a gene: 4. The CDR3 runs 17 residues. The V gene's germline CDR1 is LGHDT and CDR2 YNNKEL (reference sequence). The CDR3 sequence: CASSHFGTSGGDNEQFF. CDR3 in DNA: TGTGCCAGCAGCCATTTTGGGACTAGCGGGGGGGACAATGAGCAGTTCTTC.

The chain couples TRBV6-6 to TRBJ2-3, with 7 nucleotides matching TRBD2. This CDR3 has 16 residues. Germline V gene lookup returns CDR1 MNHNY and CDR2 SVGAGI (reference sequence). The V and J ends lost 4 bases and 0 bases, in that order; junction bases with no gene match: 7. CDR3 coding DNA: TGTGCCAGCAGTTCCTTAGCGGGCGAAAGCACAGATACGCAGTATTTT. It specifies CASSSLAGESTDTQYF.

This rearrangement joins TRBV29-1 to TRBJ2-1; D may be TRBD1 (5 bases). The V gene lost 6 bases and the J gene lost 4 bases, with 19 bases spanning the gap. The germline gives CDR1 SQVTM, CDR2 ANQGSEA. The CDR3 covers 15 residues. CDR3 protein: CSVAIGAFGYNEQFF. CDR3 bases: TGCAGCGTCGCGATAGGGGCTTTCGGTTACAATGAGCAGTTCTTC.

This rearrangement joins TRBV28 to TRBJ2-6; D might be TRBD1 or TRBD2, each matching 5 bases. The V gene's germline CDR1 is MDHEN and CDR2 SYDVKM. The V gene lost 5 bases and the J gene lost 3 bases, with 8 bases spanning the gap. The CDR3 runs to 14 residues. In nucleotides, the CDR3 is TGTGCCAGCAGTGGGGGATTTGGGGCCAACGTCCTGACTTTC. It is translated as CASSGGFGANVLTF.